Each of the 30 T cell receptor beta chains below was sequenced from the same sample in a study of shared clonotypes between healthy human individuals. Assay used: immunoSEQ multiplex PCR; TCRdb lists only in-frame clones, some missing. The sample comprises 1.5 million to 2.5 million clones, less than 95% of which are singletons, and more than 0.95% rests with the top ten. Only CD45RO-negative cells positively selected for CCR7 counted as naive CD8 cells, so terminally differentiated effector memory CD45RA+ cells were excluded. Sample: naive CD8+ T cells sorted from blood. The receptors shown here come from a young man in good health.

The J gene is TRBJ2-7, the V gene TRBV5-1, with D tentatively TRBD1 (6 bases). V lost 5 bases and J lost 0, with 15 bases in between. Germline assignment: CDR1 SGHRS and CDR2 YFSETQ. The CDR3 has 15 residues. The CDR3 is CASRPGHYSSYEQYF. For the CDR3, the DNA is TGCGCCAGCAGACCGGGACATTACAGCTCCTACGAGCAGTACTTC.

The rearrangement links TRBV2 to TRBJ2-3, with 12 bases aligning to TRBD2. The CDR3 length is 16 residues. In germline, CDR1 is SNHLY, CDR2 FYNNEI. V dropped 6 bases and J dropped 5; count of bases not matched to a gene: 9. The CDR3 reads CASRLLAGGIVDTQYF. The CDR3, as DNA: TGTGCCAGCAGACTACTAGCGGGAGGAATAGTAGATACGCAGTATTTT.

For the CDR3, the DNA is TGTGCCAGCAGCTTAGGGGGAGATGAAGCTTTCTTT. Translated: CASSLGGDEAFF. The rearrangement joins TRBV7-8 to TRBJ1-1; D unclear. This CDR3 region has 12 residues. The V gene's germline CDR1 is SGHVS and CDR2 FQNEAQ. The V end lost 1 base, the J end lost 7 bases, and 7 bases lay between the germline ends.

This clone has just one count. The genes are TRBV6-1 and TRBJ1-2; maybe TRBD1 (5 bases). V was clipped by 2 bases and J by 4 bases, with 11 bases between them. This CDR3 contains 14 residues. The V gene's germline CDR1 is MNHNS and CDR2 SASEGT. The CDR3 coding sequence is TGTGCCAGCAGTGAATGGAGGGGTGCCTATGGCTACACCTTC. Translated, it gives CASSEWRGAYGYTF.

A few counts support this clone. The same CDR3 arises from other DNA sequences in this sample as well. V usage is TRBV27 and J usage is TRBJ1-5; maybe TRBD1 (5 bases). The CDR3 contains 14 residues. The germline V gene encodes CDR1 MNHEY and CDR2 SMNVEV (reference sequence). With 2 bases removed from V and 3 bases from J, the gap between germline ends came to 8 bases. The CDR3 here is CASSLRDANQPQHF. CDR3 DNA: TGTGCCAGCAGTTTAAGGGACGCCAATCAGCCCCAGCATTTT.

The J gene is TRBJ2-5, the V gene TRBV28, with D unclear. V shed 3 bases and J shed 0 bases, with 8 bases lying between them. Looked up from germline, CDR1 is MDHEN and CDR2 is SYDVKM. The length of the CDR3 is 14 residues. This chain's CDR3 is CASSFIEDQETQYF. In DNA form, the CDR3 reads TGTGCCAGCAGTTTTATAGAGGACCAAGAGACCCAGTACTTC.

CDR3 loop: CASSHIGGTQYF. The CDR3 DNA is TGCGCCAGCAGCCACATTGGGGGTACGCAGTATTTT. The chain has TRBV4-3 and TRBJ2-3; D possibly uses TRBD1 or TRBD2 (5 bases each). The germline gives CDR1 LGHNA, CDR2 YSLEER. The V and J ends lost 3 bases and 8 bases respectively, with 9 bases between them. This CDR3 is built from 12 residues.

The J gene is TRBJ1-2, the V gene TRBV2; 10 bases are shared with TRBD1. From germline, CDR1 is SNHLY and CDR2 FYNNEI. After removal of 3 bases from V and 12 bases from J, the junction contained 4 bases not matched to a gene. The CDR3 sequence is 12 residues long. CDR3 in amino acids: CASSDGGQGNTF. CDR3 in DNA: TGTGCCAGCAGTGATGGGGGACAGGGGAACACCTTC.

This clone was recorded only once. The rearrangement links TRBV28 to TRBJ1-1; D perhaps matches TRBD1 (5 bases). Trimming left V 0 bases short and J 7 bases short, with 12 bases between. CDR1 and CDR2 (germline): MDHEN, SYDVKM. This CDR3 has 14 amino acids. CDR3 amino acids: CASSLWGEGDEAFF. The CDR3 DNA reads as TGTGCCAGCAGTTTATGGGGGGAGGGTGATGAAGCTTTCTTT.

CDR3 sequence: CASSSALTGEYEQYF. Written as DNA, the CDR3 is TGTGCCAGCAGCTCAGCCCTTACAGGGGAGTACGAGCAGTACTTC. The rearrangement uses TRBV13 and TRBJ2-7; 7 bases fit TRBD1. V lost 4 bases and J lost 4; bases outside the gene matches: 10. The CDR3 contains 15 residues. Germline assignment: CDR1 PRHDT and CDR2 FYEKMQ (reference sequence).

Concerning this clone: Other DNA sequences within the sample encode an identical CDR3. The chain uses TRBV18 and TRBJ2-7, with no clear D. The V end was cut by 6 bases, the J end by 4 bases, with 10 bases between. Germline lookup yields CDR1 KGHSH and CDR2 LQKENI. The CDR3 has 12 residues. The CDR3 DNA follows: TGTGCCAGCTCTCCCCTTGGGTACGAGCAGTACTTC. Its protein is CASSPLGYEQYF.

V gene TRBV7-9 combines with J gene TRBJ1-1; D gene uncertain. Germline CDR1 reads SEHNR; CDR2 reads FQNEAQ (reference sequence). The CDR3 extends over 12 amino acids. The V gene lost 5 bases and the J gene lost 8 bases, with 12 bases spanning the gap. CDR3 sequence reads: CASSPMGREAFF. CDR3 nucleotides: TGTGCCAGCAGCCCAATGGGTCGAGAAGCTTTCTTT.

This clone was counted once. CDR3 DNA sequence: TGTGCCAGTAGGTCGCGCGGGAAAGTCCAAGAGACCCAGTACTTC. As protein: CASRSRGKVQETQYF. This sequence joins TRBV19 and TRBJ2-5, with D maybe TRBD2 (6 bases). Germline assignment: CDR1 LNHDA and CDR2 SQIVND (reference sequence). The CDR3 loop spans 15 amino acids. V lost 6 bases and J lost 1, with 15 bases in between.

DNA for the CDR3: TGTGCCAGCTCGCCGACTCGGGGGTCTACCCCCAAAGAGACCCAGTACTTC. It translates to CASSPTRGSTPKETQYF. This rearrangement joins TRBV18 to TRBJ2-5; possible D gene TRBD2, 6 bases. V was clipped by 6 bases and J by 3 bases, with 23 bases between them. This CDR3 has 17 residues. The germline gives CDR1 KGHSH, CDR2 LQKENI. Filled out from reference TRBV18 and TRBJ2-5, the complete variable domain reads NAGVMQNPRHLVRRRGQEARLRCSPMKGHSHVYWYRQLPEEGLKFMVYLQKENIIDESGMPKERFSAEFPKEGPSILRIQQVVRGDSAAYFCASSPTRGSTPKETQYFGPGTRLLVL.

The rearrangement uses TRBV7-2 and TRBJ2-3; 10 bases are a match to TRBD1. Germline V gives CDR1 SGHTA, CDR2 FQGNSA. With V trimmed by 3 bases and J by 4 bases, 4 bases remained unmatched. This CDR3 comprises 15 residues. The CDR3 loop reads CASSFAGTGADTQYF. CDR3 in DNA: TGTGCCAGCAGCTTTGCCGGGACAGGGGCAGATACGCAGTATTTT.

V is TRBV4-1 and J is TRBJ2-2; D perhaps matches TRBD1 (5 bases). V dropped 6 bases and J dropped 2 bases, with 10 bases sitting between them. The CDR3 spans 14 residues. Germline V CDR1 and CDR2: MGHRA, YSYEKL. CDR3 nucleotide sequence: TGCGCCAGCAGACCCCAGGGTAACACCGGGGAGCTGTTTTTT. Its translation is CASRPQGNTGELFF.

The CDR3 nucleotides read TGTGCCAGCAGTTTTCGGACAGGGGATATCTCTGGAAACACCATATATTTT. This gives the protein CASSFRTGDISGNTIYF. V usage is TRBV28 and J usage is TRBJ1-3, with 9 bases fitting TRBD1. Trimming cost V 3 bases and J 0 bases; bases outside gene matches: 6. Per germline, CDR1 MDHEN and CDR2 SYDVKM. The CDR3 is 17 residues long.

This clone was recorded only once. Other nucleotide sequences in the sample specify the same CDR3. The V gene is TRBV27, the J gene TRBJ2-3; D call uncertain. Trimming left V 3 bases short and J 0 bases short, with 4 bases between. The CDR3 is made up of 13 amino acids. Germline V gene lookup returns CDR1 MNHEY and CDR2 SMNVEV (reference sequence). The CDR3 region has the DNA TGTGCCAGCAGTTTTGTTAGCACAGATACGCAGTATTTT. Translation gives CASSFVSTDTQYF.

The CDR3 spells CASRLRDTYYEQYF. DNA of the CDR3: TGCGCCAGCAGGCTACGGGACACATACTACGAGCAGTACTTC. This rearrangement joins TRBV4-1 to TRBJ2-7; D possibly corresponds to TRBD1 (6 bases). Deletions cut 6 bases from V and 3 bases from J, with 15 bases between. Germline CDR1 is MGHRA and CDR2 is YSYEKL. This CDR3 comprises 14 residues.

The V and J genes are TRBV11-3 and TRBJ2-2; maybe TRBD1 (6 bases). The V gene's germline CDR1 is SGHNT and CDR2 YENEEA. Trimming pared 5 bases from V and 1 base from J, leaving 14 bases between. CDR3 length: 16 amino acids. CDR3 DNA sequence: TGTGCCAGCAGCATAGGGGGATATTGGAACACCGGGGAGCTGTTTTTT. Its protein is CASSIGGYWNTGELFF.

V is TRBV19 and J is TRBJ1-1, with D perhaps TRBD1 (5 bases). Germline-derived CDR1 and CDR2 are LNHDA and SQIVND (reference sequence). V was clipped by 4 bases and J by 6 bases, with 15 bases between them. This CDR3 is built from 14 residues. In DNA, the CDR3 is TGTGCCAGTAGTACGGGACCCCAGACCGCTGAAGCTTTCTTT. Translated, it gives CASSTGPQTAEAFF.

About this clone itself: This same CDR3 is encoded by further DNA sequences in the sample. V gene TRBV6-6 combines with J gene TRBJ1-1; D possibly corresponds to TRBD1 (5 bases). The CDR3 spans 13 residues. Germline assignment: CDR1 MNHNY and CDR2 SVGAGI (reference sequence). V lost 3 bases to trimming and J lost 1 base, with 6 bases between them. As DNA, the CDR3 is TGTGCCAGCAGTTATGGGACGAACACTGAAGCTTTCTTT. Its translation is CASSYGTNTEAFF.

The V gene is TRBV28, the J gene TRBJ2-7; TRBD1 aligns across 12 bases. V dropped 4 bases and J dropped 6; count of bases not matched to a gene: 1. Germline V gene lookup returns CDR1 MDHEN and CDR2 SYDVKM. This CDR3 has 13 residues. The CDR3 region has the DNA TGTGCCAGCAGTTCGGGACAGGGGGCCGAGCAGTACTTC. Protein product: CASSSGQGAEQYF. Looking up the rest from reference TRBV28 and TRBJ2-7 gives the full variable domain: DVKVTQSSRYLVKRTGEKVFLECVQDMDHENMFWYRQDPGLGLRLIYFSYDVKMKEKGDIPEGYSVSREKKERFSLILESASTNQTSMYLCASSSGQGAEQYFGPGTRLTVT.

This chain links TRBV9 with TRBJ1-1, with TRBD1 as a possible D gene (5 bases). Per the germline V gene, CDR1 is SGDLS and CDR2 is YYNGEE. The CDR3 has 16 residues. V dropped 3 bases and J dropped 2 bases, with 17 bases sitting between them. For the CDR3, the DNA is TGTGCCAGCAGCGCAGGGAGCGGGGGGACCAACACTGAAGCTTTCTTT. It specifies CASSAGSGGTNTEAFF.

V usage is TRBV27 and J usage is TRBJ1-1, with D perhaps matching TRBD1 (5 bases). This CDR3 is 13 amino acids long. The germline V gene encodes CDR1 MNHEY and CDR2 SMNVEV (reference sequence). V gave up 7 bases and J gave up 1 base, with 10 bases separating them. The CDR3 nucleotides read TGTGCCAGCAAGCCGGGGGGGAACACTGAAGCTTTCTTT. Residues: CASKPGGNTEAFF.

This chain connects TRBV6-5 to TRBJ2-6; D unclear. Germline lookup yields CDR1 MNHEY and CDR2 SVGAGI. CDR3 size: 15 residues. Trimming took off 2 bases at V and 0 bases at J, with 5 bases between the two ends. The CDR3 DNA sequence: TGTGCCAGCAGTTACCGGAGCTCTGGGGCCAACGTCCTGACTTTC. Translating gives CASSYRSSGANVLTF.

This chain uses TRBV10-1 with TRBJ2-4; the D gene is possibly TRBD2 (6 bases). CDR1 and CDR2 from the germline V gene are WNHNN and SYGVQD (reference sequence). With 8 bases removed from V and 5 bases from J, the gap between germline ends came to 10 bases. This CDR3 spans 12 amino acids. CDR3 sequence (DNA): TGCGCCAGCGGGGACTCCCAAAACATTCAGTACTTC. Translating gives CASGDSQNIQYF.

The CDR3 loop reads CASSQDLGLADSYNEQFF. The CDR3 bases are TGCGCCAGCAGCCAAGACTTGGGACTAGCGGACTCCTACAATGAGCAGTTCTTC. This chain connects TRBV4-3 to TRBJ2-1; 11 bases agree with TRBD2. CDR3 length: 18 residues. V lost 0 bases to trimming and J lost 0 bases; unmatched junction nucleotides: 4. CDR1 and CDR2 from the germline V gene are LGHNA and YSLEER.

The chain links TRBV4-1 to TRBJ2-7, with a possible D match to TRBD2 (5 bases). Trimming took 0 bases from V and 2 from J, leaving 14 bases between them. Per germline, CDR1 MGHRA and CDR2 YSYEKL. The CDR3 runs to 16 residues. The CDR3 bases are TGCGCCAGCAGCCAAGATCGGGGTCAGGCGGCCTACGAGCAGTACTTC. This sequence encodes CASSQDRGQAAYEQYF.

The chain joins TRBV2 to TRBJ1-1, with D perhaps matching TRBD1 (5 bases). The V and J ends lost 8 bases and 1 base respectively, with 11 bases between them. The CDR3 is 13 amino acids. Germline assignment: CDR1 SNHLY and CDR2 FYNNEI. CDR3 in amino acids: CASDWGENTEAFF. CDR3 DNA sequence: TGTGCCAGCGATTGGGGGGAGAACACTGAAGCTTTCTTT. The entire variable domain, with the rest obtained from reference TRBV2 and TRBJ1-1, is as follows: EPEVTQTPSHQVTQMGQEVILRCVPISNHLYFYWYRQILGQKVEFLVSFYNNEISEKSEIFDDQFSVERPDGSNFTLKIRSTKLEDSAMYFCASDWGENTEAFFGQGTRLTVV.